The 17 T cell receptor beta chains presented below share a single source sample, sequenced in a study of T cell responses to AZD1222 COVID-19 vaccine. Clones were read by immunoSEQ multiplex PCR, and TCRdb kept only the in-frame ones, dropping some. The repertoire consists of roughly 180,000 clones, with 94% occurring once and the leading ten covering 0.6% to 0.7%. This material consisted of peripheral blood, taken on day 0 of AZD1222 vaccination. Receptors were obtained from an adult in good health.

The CDR3 protein is CAISESSSYYEQYF. The CDR3, as DNA: TGTGCCATCAGTGAGTCGAGCAGTTACTACGAGCAGTACTTC. The chain links TRBV10-3 to TRBJ2-7, with D uncertain. Germline V gene sequence: CDR1 ENHRY, CDR2 SYGVKD. Trimming removed 0 bases from V and 3 bases from J, with 9 bases in between. There are 14 residues in the CDR3.

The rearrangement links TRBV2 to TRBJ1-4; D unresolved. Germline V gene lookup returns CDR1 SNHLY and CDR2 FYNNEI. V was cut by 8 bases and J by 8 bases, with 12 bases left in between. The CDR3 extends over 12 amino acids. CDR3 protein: CASCAPGEKLFF. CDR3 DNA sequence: TGTGCCAGCTGTGCTCCTGGCGAAAAACTGTTTTTT. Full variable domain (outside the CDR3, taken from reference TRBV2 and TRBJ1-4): EPEVTQTPSHQVTQMGQEVILRCVPISNHLYFYWYRQILGQKVEFLVSFYNNEISEKSEIFDDQFSVERPDGSNFTLKIRSTKLEDSAMYFCASCAPGEKLFFGSGTQLSVL.

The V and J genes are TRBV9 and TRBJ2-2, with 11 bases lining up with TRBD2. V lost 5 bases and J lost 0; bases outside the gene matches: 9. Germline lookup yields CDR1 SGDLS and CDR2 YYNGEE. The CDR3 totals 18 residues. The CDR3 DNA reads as TGTGCCAGCAGTGAACTTAGCGGGAGGGTCACGAACACCGGGGAGCTGTTTTTT. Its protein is CASSELSGRVTNTGELFF.

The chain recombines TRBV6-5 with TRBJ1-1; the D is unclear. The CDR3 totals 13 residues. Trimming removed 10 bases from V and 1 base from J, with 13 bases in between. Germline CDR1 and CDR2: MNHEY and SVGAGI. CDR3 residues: CAISVGKNTEAFF. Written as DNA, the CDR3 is TGTGCCATATCGGTCGGGAAGAACACTGAAGCTTTCTTT.

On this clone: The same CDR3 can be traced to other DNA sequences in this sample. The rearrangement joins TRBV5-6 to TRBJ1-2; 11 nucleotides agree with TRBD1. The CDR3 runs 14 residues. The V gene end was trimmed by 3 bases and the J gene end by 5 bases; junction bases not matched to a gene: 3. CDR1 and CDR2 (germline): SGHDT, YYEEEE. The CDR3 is CASSSGTGGYGYTF. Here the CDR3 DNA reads TGTGCCAGCAGCTCCGGGACAGGGGGTTATGGCTACACCTTC.

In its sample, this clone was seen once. The CDR3 DNA reads TGTGCCTGGGCTACAGGGAATGAAAAACTGTTTTTT. Amino acids: CAWATGNEKLFF. The V call is TRBV30, the J call TRBJ1-4; tentative D call: TRBD1 (6 bases). The CDR3 spans 12 residues. V was trimmed by 5 bases and J by 5 bases, leaving 9 bases between them. Looked up from germline, CDR1 is GTSNPN and CDR2 is SVGIG (reference sequence).

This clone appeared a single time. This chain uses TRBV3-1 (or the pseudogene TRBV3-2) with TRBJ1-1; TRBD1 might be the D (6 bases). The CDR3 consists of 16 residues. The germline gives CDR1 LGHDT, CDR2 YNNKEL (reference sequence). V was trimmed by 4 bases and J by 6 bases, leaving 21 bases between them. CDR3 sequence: CASSLSGTLDGAEAFF. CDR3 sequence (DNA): TGTGCCAGCAGCCTGTCCGGGACACTCGATGGGGCTGAAGCTTTCTTT.

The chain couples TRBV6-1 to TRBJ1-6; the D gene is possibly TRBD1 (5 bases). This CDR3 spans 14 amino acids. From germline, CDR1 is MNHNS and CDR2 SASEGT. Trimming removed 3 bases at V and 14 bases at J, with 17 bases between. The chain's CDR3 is CASSEGQFSASLHF. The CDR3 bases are TGTGCCAGCAGTGAGGGGCAGTTTTCCGCCTCCCTCCACTTT.

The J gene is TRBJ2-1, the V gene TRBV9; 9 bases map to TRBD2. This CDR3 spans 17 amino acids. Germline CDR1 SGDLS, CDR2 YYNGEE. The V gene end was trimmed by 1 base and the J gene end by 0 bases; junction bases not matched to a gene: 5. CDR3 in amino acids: CASSVKREAVSYNEQFF. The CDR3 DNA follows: TGTGCCAGCAGCGTAAAGCGGGAGGCAGTCTCCTACAATGAGCAGTTCTTC.

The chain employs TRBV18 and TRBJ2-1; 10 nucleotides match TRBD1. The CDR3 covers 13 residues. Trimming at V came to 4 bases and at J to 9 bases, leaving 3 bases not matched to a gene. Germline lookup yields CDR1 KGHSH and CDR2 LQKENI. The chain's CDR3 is CASSRTGGLEQFF. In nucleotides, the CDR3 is TGTGCCAGCTCACGGACAGGGGGACTTGAGCAGTTCTTC.

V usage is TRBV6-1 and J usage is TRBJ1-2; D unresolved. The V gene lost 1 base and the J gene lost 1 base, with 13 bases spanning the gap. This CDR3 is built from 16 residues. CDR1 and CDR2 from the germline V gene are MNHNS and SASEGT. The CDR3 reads CASSEGGRADNYGYTF. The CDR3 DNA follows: TGTGCCAGCAGTGAAGGTGGGAGGGCAGATAACTATGGCTACACCTTC.

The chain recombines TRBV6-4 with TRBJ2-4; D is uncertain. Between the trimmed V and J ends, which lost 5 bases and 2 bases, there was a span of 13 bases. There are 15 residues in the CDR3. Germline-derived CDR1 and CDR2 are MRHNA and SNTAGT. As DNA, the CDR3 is TGTGCCAGCAGTTCCGCCGGGCAAACCAAAAACATTCAGTACTTC. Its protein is CASSSAGQTKNIQYF.

This CDR3 reads CATSSGQGAFSGANVLTF. The CDR3 DNA follows: TGTGCCACCAGCAGCGGACAGGGGGCCTTCTCTGGGGCCAACGTCCTGACTTTC. The rearrangement joins TRBV15 to TRBJ2-6; 11 nucleotides match TRBD1. The CDR3 totals 18 residues. Germline V lookup: CDR1 LNHNV, CDR2 YYDKDF (reference sequence). Trimming took 3 bases from V and 0 from J; bases not matched to a gene: 4.

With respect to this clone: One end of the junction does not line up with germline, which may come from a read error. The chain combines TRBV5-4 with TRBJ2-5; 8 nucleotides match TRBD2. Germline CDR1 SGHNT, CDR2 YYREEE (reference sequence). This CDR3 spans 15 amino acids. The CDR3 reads CASTAGRGRQGTQYF. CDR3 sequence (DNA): TGTGCCAGCACCGCCGGGAGGGGCCGTCAAGGGACCCAGTACTTC.

The CDR3 DNA reads as TGTGCCAGCACCTTCGACAGGGAGCATGGCTACACCTTC. Amino acids: CASTFDREHGYTF. This sequence joins TRBV5-4 and TRBJ1-2; 7 positions agree with TRBD1. Germline V gives CDR1 SGHNT, CDR2 YYREEE (reference sequence). V lost 6 bases, J lost 6 bases, and 8 bases stayed unmatched. CDR3 length: 13 amino acids. The entire variable domain, with the rest obtained from reference TRBV5-4 and TRBJ1-2, is as follows: ETGVTQSPTHLIKTRGQQVTLRCSSQSGHNTVSWYQQALGQGPQFIFQYYREEENGRGNFPPRFSGLQFPNYSSELNVNALELDDSALYLCASTFDREHGYTFGSGTRLTVV.

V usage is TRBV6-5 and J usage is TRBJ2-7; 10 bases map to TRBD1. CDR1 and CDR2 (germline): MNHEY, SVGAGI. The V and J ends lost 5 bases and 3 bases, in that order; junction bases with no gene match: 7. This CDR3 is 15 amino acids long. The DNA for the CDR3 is TGTGCCAGCAGTAGGACAGGGGGATCTCACTACGAGCAGTACTTC. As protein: CASSRTGGSHYEQYF.

CDR3 nucleotides: TGTGCCAGCAGTTTATCTTCCAATGAGCAGTTCTTC. Protein: CASSLSSNEQFF. V usage is TRBV12-3 or TRBV12-4 and J usage is TRBJ2-1; the D is unclear. The germline V and J ends were trimmed by 2 bases and 6 bases, with 5 bases remaining between them. The CDR3 is 12 amino acids.